These 27 T cell receptor beta chains originate from one sample sequenced in a study of molecular identifiers for immune sequencing clone quantification. A single record per CDR3 protein comes from TCRdb applying MiXCR to the PCR reads. Of hundreds of thousands of distinct CDR3 sequences listed, about 25% are singletons. Specimen: naive CD8+ T cells from blood, with Jurkat cell RNA spiked in. Sample subset: FACS-sorted CD8+CD4-CCR7+CD45RA+ naive T cells. The origin of the receptors is a human donor in good health. Some libraries in this study had Jurkat cell RNA spiked in.

At least ten counts were recorded for this clonotype. The gene calls are TRBV7-9 and TRBJ2-3, with 11 bases fitting TRBD2. CDR3 length: 17 residues. Per the germline V gene, CDR1 is SEHNR and CDR2 is FQNEAQ (reference sequence). J lost 4 bases, V lost 7 bases, and 13 bases had no gene match. CDR3 nucleotides: TGTGCCAGCATGCGATGGAGTAGCGGGAGGGCGGCAGATACGCAGTATTTT. It is translated as CASMRWSSGRAADTQYF.

This clonotype was found a few times. One junction end does not reproduce the germline sequence, and a read error may be involved. This chain joins TRBV5-3 and TRBJ1-4; maybe TRBD1 (6 bases). TRBV5-3 is noted as an ORF with a role that remains uncertain. This CDR3 has 15 amino acids. The CDR3 DNA reads as TGTGCCAGCAGCTTATGGGGGGCAGGGGACGAAAAACTGTTTTTT. This codes for CASSLWGAGDEKLFF.

This chain uses TRBV6-5 with TRBJ1-2; tentative D call: TRBD1 (5 bases). CDR3 length: 15 amino acids. CDR1 MNHEY and CDR2 SVGAGI come from the germline V gene. The V end lost 6 bases, the J end lost 4 bases, and 18 bases lay between the germline ends. CDR3 in DNA: TGTGCCAGCAGCCCCGTGGTAGGGGTACGCTATGGCTACACCTTC. It specifies CASSPVVGVRYGYTF.

This clonotype was seen only a few times. The germline gene is not matched at one end of the junction; a read error may be the cause. CDR3 DNA sequence: TGTGCCAGCAGCTTGAGGATGGGGAGGGAAGCACGCTTT. Amino acids: CASSLRMGREARF. This chain links TRBV5-6 with TRBJ1-3; D unresolved. CDR1 is SGHDT and CDR2 is YYEEEE in the germline V gene. The CDR3 is made up of 13 amino acids.

This clonotype was seen repeatedly, ten times or more. The chain uses TRBV6-1 and TRBJ1-5; D gene unclear. Germline-derived CDR1 and CDR2 are MNHNS and SASEGT. Trimming left V 0 bases short and J 0 bases short, with 9 bases between. The CDR3 covers 16 residues. The CDR3 loop is CASSEAPGYSNQPQHF. The CDR3 nucleotides are TGTGCCAGCAGTGAAGCGCCAGGTTATAGCAATCAGCCCCAGCATTTT.

This clonotype turned up a few times. The chain has TRBV4-1 and TRBJ2-5, with TRBD2 as a possible D gene (7 bases). This CDR3 has 15 residues. Germline-derived CDR1 and CDR2 are MGHRA and YSYEKL. V was shortened by 1 base and J by 5 bases, with 14 bases between the two germline ends. CDR3 protein: CASSQGGGTMETQYF. CDR3 DNA: TGCGCCAGCAGCCAAGGGGGGGGCACGATGGAGACCCAGTACTTC.

The V and J genes are TRBV7-3 and TRBJ2-5; D is undetermined. The V gene lost 3 bases and the J gene lost 1 base, with 12 bases spanning the gap. Germline loops: CDR1 SGHTA, CDR2 FQGTGA. This CDR3 spans 15 amino acids. The CDR3 spells CASSFSPGGQETQYF. In DNA, the CDR3 is TGTGCCAGCAGCTTTTCCCCCGGCGGCCAAGAGACCCAGTACTTC.

This clonotype was recorded at least ten times. The chain combines TRBV28 with TRBJ2-3, with 9 bases matching TRBD1. The junction had 10 bases not matched to a gene; V was cut back by 6 bases and J by 0 bases. CDR3 length: 17 residues. Germline-derived CDR1 and CDR2 are MDHEN and SYDVKM. The chain's CDR3 is CASSTTRTGASTDTQYF. In nucleotides, the CDR3 is TGTGCCAGCAGCACAACCCGGACAGGGGCCAGCACAGATACGCAGTATTTT.

Only a few counts were recorded for this clonotype. The chain couples TRBV6-2 or TRBV6-3 to TRBJ2-7; D unclear. This CDR3 is 14 amino acids long. V shed 5 bases and J shed 5 bases, with 16 bases lying between them. Germline V lookup: CDR1 MNHEY, CDR2 SVGEGT. CDR3 nucleotides: TGTGCCAGCAGTCCCGATCTCCCCGGCGACGAGCAGTACTTC. Its translation: CASSPDLPGDEQYF.

This clonotype was seen repeatedly, ten times or more. The chain uses TRBV12-3 or TRBV12-4 and TRBJ2-6; the match to TRBD2 covers 7 bases. The CDR3 is 16 amino acids. Losses at the gene ends were 6 bases for V and 4 bases for J; bases not matched to a gene: 9. The DNA for the CDR3 is TGTGCCAGCAGCCAGATAGCGGGTGGAGGGGCCAACGTCCTGACTTTC. Protein: CASSQIAGGGANVLTF.

This clonotype was detected only a few times. The chain is built from TRBV12-3 or TRBV12-4 and TRBJ2-3, with unresolved D. The ends were cut back, 7 bases at V and 0 bases at J, with 11 bases in the middle. The CDR3 is 14 residues long. The CDR3, as DNA: TGTGCCAGCACTCTCGGTGCTAGCACAGATACGCAGTATTTT. It encodes CASTLGASTDTQYF.

V and J are TRBV19 and TRBJ1-4, with D unresolved. V lost 5 bases to trimming and J lost 8 bases, with 12 bases between them. Per germline, CDR1 LNHDA and CDR2 SQIVND (reference sequence). The CDR3 totals 13 residues. The CDR3 here is CASSGIGSEKLFF. CDR3 coding DNA: TGTGCCAGTAGTGGGATAGGGAGCGAAAAACTGTTTTTT.

This clonotype was recorded at least ten times. This chain links TRBV7-8 with TRBJ1-1, with D perhaps TRBD1 (5 bases). The CDR3 has 14 amino acids. V gave up 4 bases and J gave up 5 bases, with 14 bases separating them. The germline CDR1 and CDR2 sequences are SGHVS and FQNEAQ. The CDR3 reads CASSSLAGRTEAFF. The DNA for the CDR3 is TGTGCCAGCAGCTCCTTGGCAGGGCGGACTGAAGCTTTCTTT.

This clonotype was counted many times. The chain joins TRBV20-1 to TRBJ2-7; TRBD2 matches 11 bases. Germline V gene sequence: CDR1 DFQATT, CDR2 SNEGSKA (reference sequence). The CDR3 covers 16 residues. V lost 5 bases, J lost 3 bases, and 12 bases stayed unmatched. CDR3 sequence: CSALDLAGGLIYEQYF. The CDR3 coding sequence is TGCAGTGCTCTAGATCTAGCGGGAGGCTTAATCTACGAGCAGTACTTC.

The CDR3, as DNA: TGTGCCAGCAGTTACTCCATGGGGACACGCCAAGCGCCCCAGTACTTC. Translation: CASSYSMGTRQAPQYF. V and J are TRBV6-6 and TRBJ2-5; D might be TRBD1 (6 bases). CDR1 and CDR2 from the germline V gene are MNHNY and SVGAGI (reference sequence). The CDR3 totals 16 residues. V lost 0 bases and J 9 bases, leaving 20 bases between the germline ends.

A note on this clonotype: This may be a read error, as it is one base from a much larger clone. V and J are TRBV20-1 and TRBJ2-1; the D is unclear. Germline V gene data show CDR1 as DFQATT and CDR2 as SNEGSKA (reference sequence). The CDR3 contains 11 residues. The CDR3 loop reads CSAGDDLEQFF. The CDR3 DNA follows: TGCAGTGCTGGAGATGATCTGGAGCAGTTCTTC.

In this sample, this clonotype turned up many times. Its ends do not fully match the called genes, so a read error is possible. For the CDR3, the DNA is TGTGCCAGCAGTTTTATTCACGGTTCACCCCACCACTTT. It specifies CASSFIHGSPHHF. V is TRBV12-3 or TRBV12-4 and J is TRBJ1-6; D unclear. CDR3 length equals 13 residues.

This clonotype turned up a few times. The chain is built from TRBV4-3 and TRBJ2-5, with D tentatively TRBD1 (5 bases). This CDR3 has 14 residues. Per germline, CDR1 LGHNA and CDR2 YSLEER. Trimming cost V 4 bases and J 3 bases, with 12 bases left between them. The CDR3 here is CASSPERGKETQYF. CDR3 coding DNA: TGCGCCAGCAGCCCCGAAAGGGGAAAAGAGACCCAGTACTTC.

The table lists this clonotype with a few counts. This chain connects TRBV4-1 to TRBJ2-7; 8 bases line up with TRBD1. The CDR3 loop spans 16 amino acids. Germline V gene lookup returns CDR1 MGHRA and CDR2 YSYEKL. V was pared by 4 bases and J by 3 bases, with 11 bases of the junction left unmatched. CDR3: CASSPQTGTGLYEQYF. The CDR3 nucleotides read TGCGCCAGCAGCCCGCAAACCGGGACAGGCCTCTACGAGCAGTACTTC.

On this clonotype: The junction does not match germline at one end; this may be a read error. This chain links TRBV11-2 with TRBJ1-1; D is unresolved. The germline gives CDR1 SGHAT, CDR2 FQNNGV. The length of the CDR3 is 15 residues. CDR3 region: CDSSLDGAMNTEAFF. CDR3 coding DNA: TGTGACAGCAGCTTAGATGGCGCCATGAACACTGAAGCTTTCTTT.

This sequence joins TRBV20-1 and TRBJ2-7, with 10 bases fitting TRBD2. V gave up 1 base and J gave up 3 bases; unmatched junction bases: 6. CDR3 length: 15 residues. Germline V gene lookup returns CDR1 DFQATT and CDR2 SNEGSKA (reference sequence). The CDR3 loop reads CSARVSGGGYYEQYF. Here the CDR3 DNA reads TGCAGTGCTAGAGTCAGCGGGGGGGGATACTACGAGCAGTACTTC.

This clonotype appeared a few times. The chain links TRBV11-2 to TRBJ2-7; D not certain. Germline V lookup: CDR1 SGHAT, CDR2 FQNNGV. The V end lost 4 bases, the J end lost 9 bases, and 10 bases lay between the germline ends. The CDR3 length is 11 residues. The CDR3 region has the DNA TGTGCCAGCAGCTCTCCTGCTGGGCAGTACTTC. Translating gives CASSSPAGQYF.

As to this clonotype: Since the CDR3 does not end with the conserved phenylalanine or tryptophan, this likely comes from a read error. This chain connects TRBV29-1 to TRBJ1-1; D not certain. The CDR3 totals 12 residues. Germline V gives CDR1 SQVTM, CDR2 ANQGSEA. Trimming shortened V by 4 bases and J by 1 base, and 7 bases separated the two germline ends. The CDR3 coding sequence is TGCAGCGTTGTTGGGGAGAACACTGAAGCTTTCTTA. Translated, it gives CSVVGENTEAFL.

This clonotype was observed a few times. The rearrangement joins TRBV4-1 to TRBJ2-7; the match to TRBD2 covers 9 bases. The CDR3 runs 15 residues. CDR1 is MGHRA and CDR2 is YSYEKL in the germline V gene. The J segment lost 5 bases and the V segment lost 0 bases, leaving 5 bases of the junction unmatched. The CDR3 here is CASSQESGRYHEQYF. The CDR3 coding sequence is TGCGCCAGCAGCCAAGAGAGCGGGAGGTATCACGAGCAGTACTTC.

This rearrangement joins TRBV5-6 to TRBJ1-5, with a possible D match to TRBD1 (5 bases). The CDR3 is 15 amino acids. Trimming removed 4 bases from V and 3 bases from J, with 14 bases in between. The germline CDR1 and CDR2 sequences are SGHDT and YYEEEE. The CDR3 DNA reads TGTGCCAGCAGCAAGAATGGGGGGAACAATCAGCCCCAGCATTTT. This codes for CASSKNGGNNQPQHF. The full variable domain, its missing parts supplied by reference TRBV5-6 and TRBJ1-5, is DAGVTQSPTHLIKTRGQQVTLRCSPKSGHDTVSWYQQALGQGPQFIFQYYEEEERQRGNFPDRFSGHQFPNYSSELNVNALLLGDSALYLCASSKNGGNNQPQHFGDGTRLSIL.

Comments on this clonotype: This may stem from a read error, because a much larger clone lies one nucleotide away. The gene calls are TRBV19 and TRBJ1-5; no firm D call. The germline CDR1 and CDR2 sequences are LNHDA and SQIVND (reference sequence). V lost 5 bases to trimming and J lost 6 bases, with 17 bases between them. The CDR3 length is 15 residues. The CDR3 spells CASSVATRASQPQHF. Written as DNA, the CDR3 is TGTGCCAGTAGTGTAGCCACTCGGGCGTCTCAGCCCCAGCATTTT.

Regarding this clonotype: A single base separates this from a much larger clone, so it may be a read error. The V and J genes are TRBV3-1 and TRBJ2-1, with 8 bases that match TRBD2. Per the germline V gene, CDR1 is LGHDT and CDR2 is YNNKEL (reference sequence). The CDR3 covers 14 residues. This CDR3 reads CASSSGTSQFEQSF. The CDR3 nucleotides read TGTGCCAGCAGCTCAGGGACTAGTCAGTTTGAGCAGTCCTTC.